The 26 T cell receptor beta chains in this list originate from one sample, sequenced in a study of regulatory T cells in long-lasting Graves disease listed by TCRdb under 2021. To prepare the library, multiplex PCR was applied. The data were produced on an Illumina HiSeq 4000. iRepertoire HTBI primers and Arm-PCR amplification of CDR3 regions were used to construct TCR beta libraries. TCRdb reanalyzed the raw reads on its own, using fastp at Q25 for trimming and MiXCR for clone calling, and kept in-frame beta chains. Rows merge per CDR3 protein into single entries with the most common DNA and genes. The table for this sample lists about 320,000 distinct CDR3 sequences; about 18% of them were counted only once. The top ten constitute 38% of the sample. Taken with the paper, the label for time point translates to: newly diagnosed GD, antithyroid drugs for less than 3 months. RNA was extracted from PBMCs in TRIzol for both TCR sequencing and RNA sequencing.

This sample comprised peripheral blood mononuclear cells (PBMCs), obtained at new diagnosis, from a patient treated with antithyroid drugs. The origin of the receptors is a female donor with Graves disease.

This clonotype was seen a few times. A far larger clone is off by one base, so a read error is likely. This chain joins TRBV6-2 or TRBV6-3 and TRBJ1-1; no clear D gene. The CDR3 consists of 14 residues. Germline CDR1 and CDR2: MNHEY and SVGEGT. V dropped 5 bases and J dropped 4 bases, with 14 bases sitting between them. The CDR3 spells CASSQANQGTEAFF. As DNA, the CDR3 is TGTGCCAGCAGTCAAGCTAACCAAGGCACTGAAGCTTTCTTT.

The chain carries TRBV18 and TRBJ2-3, with a possible D match to TRBD2 (5 bases). This CDR3 is built from 15 residues. CDR1 and CDR2 from the germline V gene are KGHSH and LQKENI. Trimming left V 4 bases short and J 2 bases short, with 13 bases between. The CDR3 DNA reads as TGTGCCAGCTCACAAGTCGGCGGGTTCACAGATACGCAGTATTTT. Translating it yields CASSQVGGFTDTQYF.

This clonotype was counted at least ten times. This chain joins TRBV6-1 and TRBJ2-5; 9 bases agree with TRBD1. Germline CDR1 reads MNHNS; CDR2 reads SASEGT. The ends lost 3 bases at V and 4 bases at J; junction bases unmatched: 6. CDR3 length equals 15 residues. This CDR3 reads CASSDTQGAGETQYF. The CDR3 nucleotides are TGTGCCAGCAGTGATACACAGGGGGCGGGAGAGACCCAGTACTTC.

This clonotype was counted at least ten times. CDR3 protein: CSAPRAGASLLGTQYF. CDR3 DNA sequence: TGCAGTGCTCCACGGGCGGGGGCTAGCCTCCTTGGGACCCAGTACTTC. The rearrangement uses TRBV20-1 and TRBJ2-5, with a tentative D call TRBD2 (7 bases). This CDR3 comprises 16 residues. Germline V lookup: CDR1 DFQATT, CDR2 SNEGSKA (reference sequence). V lost 5 bases, J lost 7 bases, and 26 bases lay in between.

As regards this clonotype: A much larger clonotype is one base distant, so this may be a read error. This chain joins TRBV5-1 and TRBJ2-7, with 8 bases fitting TRBD1. The V and J ends lost 1 base and 2 bases, in that order; junction bases with no gene match: 8. The CDR3 is 16 residues long. Germline V gene sequence: CDR1 SGHRS, CDR2 YFSETQ. The CDR3 DNA is TGCGCCAGCAGCTTGTCCCGGACAGGGTCGCCCTACGAGCAGTACTTC. This encodes CASSLSRTGSPYEQYF.

Ten or more counts support this clonotype. The chain joins TRBV27 to TRBJ1-6, with TRBD1 identical over 9 bases. Germline CDR1 is MNHEY and CDR2 is SMNVEV (reference sequence). The CDR3 consists of 14 residues. V shed 6 bases, J shed 6 bases, and the junction held 3 bases outside the gene matches. The CDR3 loop reads CASRPGQGNSPLHF. For the CDR3, the DNA is TGTGCCAGCAGGCCGGGACAGGGTAATTCACCCCTCCACTTT.

This clonotype showed up just a few times. The genes are TRBV6-5 and TRBJ1-5, with TRBD1 matching over 8 bases. V dropped 3 bases and J dropped 1; count of bases not matched to a gene: 2. Germline loops: CDR1 MNHEY, CDR2 SVGAGI. CDR3 length equals 15 residues. The CDR3 reads CASSYRTGSNQPQHF. The DNA for the CDR3 is TGTGCCAGCAGTTATCGGACAGGGAGCAATCAGCCCCAGCATTTT.

This clonotype came up a few times. The chain combines TRBV5-1 with TRBJ2-7, with 13 nucleotides matching TRBD2. The V gene's germline CDR1 is SGHRS and CDR2 YFSETQ. The CDR3 totals 16 residues. V lost 4 bases, J lost 2 bases, and 6 bases stayed unmatched. For the CDR3, the DNA is TGCGCCAGCAGCCTCGGACTAGCGGGAGCCGCCTACGAGCAGTACTTC. It translates to CASSLGLAGAAYEQYF.

In this sample, this clonotype turned up many times. Sequence at one end of the junction differs from germline and may be a read error. The chain employs TRBV7-7 and TRBJ2-7; 9 bases line up with TRBD1. Looked up from germline, CDR1 is SSHAT and CDR2 is FNYEAQ (reference sequence). CDR3 length equals 14 residues. The CDR3 DNA reads as TGTGCTAGCAGCCAAGGACAGGGGATCTACGAGCAGTACTTC. Its protein is CASSQGQGIYEQYF.

In its sample, this clonotype was seen a few times. A junction boundary mismatches the germline segment, possibly from a read error. This rearrangement joins TRBV15 to TRBJ2-3; 10 bases are shared with TRBD2. The germline CDR1 and CDR2 sequences are LNHNV and YYDKDF (reference sequence). This CDR3 has 17 amino acids. The CDR3 region is CATSPRALAGASDTQYF. The DNA of the CDR3 is TGTGCCACCAGCCCAAGGGCCCTAGCGGGAGCCTCAGACACGCAGTATTTT.

This clonotype has a count of ten or more. The chain employs TRBV5-1 and TRBJ2-5; TRBD2 matches 7 bases. J was trimmed by 4 bases and V by 4 bases; bases with no gene match: 10. There are 15 residues in the CDR3. Per the germline V gene, CDR1 is SGHRS and CDR2 is YFSETQ. Here the CDR3 reads CASSPRGVDPETQYF. The CDR3 DNA sequence: TGCGCCAGCAGCCCTCGGGGGGTCGATCCAGAGACCCAGTACTTC.

This clonotype appeared many times. The CDR3 sequence is CASSPGGSPLHF. The CDR3 DNA follows: TGTGCCAGCAGCCCTGGGGGATCACCCCTCCACTTT. V and J are TRBV3-1 and TRBJ1-6; a weak D match, TRBD1 (5 bases). CDR1 and CDR2 (germline): LGHDT, YNNKEL (reference sequence). Trimming shortened V by 4 bases and J by 10 bases, and 8 bases separated the two germline ends. This CDR3 region has 12 residues.

This clonotype was recorded at least ten times. This sequence joins TRBV11-2 and TRBJ2-3; D gene uncertain. CDR1 and CDR2 from the germline V gene are SGHAT and FQNNGV. The CDR3 spans 14 residues. The V gene lost 5 bases and the J gene lost 2 bases, with 11 bases spanning the gap. This CDR3 reads CASSPLFHTDTQYF. Here the CDR3 DNA reads TGTGCCAGCAGCCCTCTGTTCCACACAGATACGCAGTATTTT.

This clonotype was counted at least ten times. The genes are TRBV2 and TRBJ2-4; D not certain. Trimming cost V 2 bases and J 1 base, with 9 bases left between them. The germline V gene encodes CDR1 SNHLY and CDR2 FYNNEI. The CDR3 length is 15 residues. Here the CDR3 DNA reads TGTGCCAGCAGTGAACTCTCACAGGCCAAAAACATTCAGTACTTC. It is translated as CASSELSQAKNIQYF.

About this clonotype itself: Given a much more abundant clone one base away, this may be a read error. The chain combines TRBV30 with TRBJ2-2, with 7 bases aligning to TRBD2. The CDR3 sequence is 12 residues long. The V gene end was trimmed by 5 bases and the J gene end by 7 bases; junction bases not matched to a gene: 4. Germline CDR1 and CDR2: GTSNPN and SVGIG (reference sequence). CDR3 sequence (DNA): TGTGCCTGGGACGGGGGGAGCGGGGAGCTGTTTTTT. It translates to CAWDGGSGELFF.

This clonotype occurred many times. The chain has TRBV19 and TRBJ2-1, with 7 bases fitting TRBD2. The CDR3 sequence is 14 residues long. Germline V lookup: CDR1 LNHDA, CDR2 SQIVND (reference sequence). Germline trimming cut 5 bases from V and 9 bases from J; bases unmatched to any gene: 10. The CDR3 spells CASSPSNGGGEQFF. The CDR3 coding sequence is TGTGCCAGTAGTCCCTCGAATGGGGGGGGTGAGCAGTTCTTC.

This clonotype was observed at least ten times. The chain uses TRBV12-3 or TRBV12-4 and TRBJ2-1; TRBD2 agrees at 11 bases. Trimming at V came to 4 bases and at J to 3 bases, leaving 5 bases not matched to a gene. The CDR3 is 16 amino acids. The CDR3 sequence is CASSSRLAGNYNEQFF. The CDR3 region has the DNA TGTGCCAGCAGTTCTCGACTAGCGGGGAACTACAATGAGCAGTTCTTC.

The chain combines TRBV4-1 with TRBJ1-6, with a tentative D call TRBD1 (6 bases). The CDR3 is made up of 17 amino acids. Germline CDR1 reads MGHRA; CDR2 reads YSYEKL. The germline V and J ends were trimmed by 3 bases and 7 bases, with 19 bases remaining between them. CDR3 sequence reads: CASSQGSQGNRNSPLHF. CDR3 in DNA: TGCGCCAGCAGCCAGGGTTCCCAGGGGAATAGGAATTCACCCCTCCACTTT.

This clonotype turned up a few times. The gene calls are TRBV10-2 and TRBJ2-2; the match to TRBD2 covers 12 bases. CDR3 size: 15 residues. V lost 6 bases and J lost 5; bases outside the gene matches: 4. Germline V gene lookup returns CDR1 WSHSY and CDR2 SAAADI. DNA of the CDR3: TGCGCCAGCAGACTAGCGGGAGGCGGGACCGGGGAGCTGTTTTTT. It yields the protein CASRLAGGGTGELFF.

This clonotype was seen ten or more times. As DNA, the CDR3 is TGTGCCACCAGTGACTCCGGGACTGACATTCAAGAGACCCAGTACTTC. This encodes CATSDSGTDIQETQYF. V and J are TRBV24-1 and TRBJ2-5; D may be TRBD2 (6 bases). Deletions cut 4 bases from V and 2 bases from J, with 16 bases between. The germline V gene encodes CDR1 KGHDR and CDR2 SFDVKD. CDR3 length: 16 amino acids.

V usage is TRBV6-1 and J usage is TRBJ1-5; 11 bases are a match to TRBD1. Trimming cost V 8 bases and J 0 bases; bases outside gene matches: 3. CDR3 length equals 15 residues. Germline V gene lookup returns CDR1 MNHNS and CDR2 SASEGT. The CDR3 sequence is CASGDRGNSNQPQHF. The CDR3, as DNA: TGTGCCAGCGGGGACAGGGGGAATAGCAATCAGCCCCAGCATTTT.

This clonotype was recorded many times. V and J are TRBV5-5 and TRBJ1-4; D gene ambiguous. The germline V gene has CDR1 SGHKS and CDR2 YYEKEE (reference sequence). The CDR3 contains 14 residues. Trimming pared 0 bases from V and 7 bases from J, leaving 10 bases between. CDR3 nucleotides: TGTGCCAGCAGCTTGGTTGGGCAGCGTGAAAAACTGTTTTTT. Translated, it gives CASSLVGQREKLFF.

This sequence joins TRBV25-1 and TRBJ1-2; perhaps TRBD1 as D (6 bases). The CDR3 is made up of 14 amino acids. Trimming took off 3 bases at V and 8 bases at J, with 16 bases between the two ends. Germline V CDR1 and CDR2: MGHDK, SYGVNS. CDR3 loop: CASSEGLTGSGYTF. As DNA, the CDR3 is TGTGCCAGCAGTGAGGGGCTCACAGGGTCGGGCTACACCTTC.

This clonotype came up many times. The chain recombines TRBV6-1 with TRBJ2-1; 11 bases map to TRBD2. The trim removed 6 bases at V and 3 bases at J, leaving 7 bases unmatched. This CDR3 region has 16 residues. Per the germline V gene, CDR1 is MNHNS and CDR2 is SASEGT. The CDR3 spells CASRPSGTSGYNEQFF. CDR3 DNA sequence: TGTGCCAGCAGACCCTCCGGGACTAGCGGCTACAATGAGCAGTTCTTC.

This clonotype showed up just a few times. The chain carries TRBV28 and TRBJ2-1; 12 positions match TRBD1. The V segment lost 3 bases and the J segment 9 bases; nucleotides outside the gene matches: 15. There are 18 residues in the CDR3. Germline V CDR1 and CDR2: MDHEN, SYDVKM. The CDR3 sequence is CASSLPAGGQGAFSEQFF. CDR3 nucleotide sequence: TGTGCCAGCAGTTTGCCCGCTGGGGGACAGGGGGCCTTCAGTGAGCAGTTCTTC. Looking up the rest from reference TRBV28 and TRBJ2-1 gives the full variable domain: DVKVTQSSRYLVKRTGEKVFLECVQDMDHENMFWYRQDPGLGLRLIYFSYDVKMKEKGDIPEGYSVSREKKERFSLILESASTNQTSMYLCASSLPAGGQGAFSEQFFGPGTRLTVL.

This chain links TRBV6-1 with TRBJ2-2; TRBD1 matches 9 bases. Germline V gives CDR1 MNHNS, CDR2 SASEGT. CDR3 size: 15 residues. The V segment lost 6 bases and the J segment 5 bases; nucleotides outside the gene matches: 7. Written as DNA, the CDR3 is TGTGCCAGCAGAGCTCGGGACAGGGCGACCGGGGAGCTGTTTTTT. It yields the protein CASRARDRATGELFF.